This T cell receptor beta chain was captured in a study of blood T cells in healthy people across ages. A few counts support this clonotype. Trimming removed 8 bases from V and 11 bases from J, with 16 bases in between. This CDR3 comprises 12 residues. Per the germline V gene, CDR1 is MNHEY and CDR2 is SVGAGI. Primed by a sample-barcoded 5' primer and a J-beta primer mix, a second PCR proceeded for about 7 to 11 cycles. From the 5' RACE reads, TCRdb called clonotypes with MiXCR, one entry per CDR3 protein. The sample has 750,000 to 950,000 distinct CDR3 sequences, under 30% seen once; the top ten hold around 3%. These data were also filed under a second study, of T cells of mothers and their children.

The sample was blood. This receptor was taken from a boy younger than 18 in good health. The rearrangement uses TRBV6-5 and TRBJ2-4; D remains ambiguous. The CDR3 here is CASRGLRGFQYF. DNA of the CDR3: TGTGCCAGCCGTGGCCTTCGTGGGTTTCAGTACTTC.